The 10 T cell receptor beta chains below were found in one sample sequenced in a study of early T cells in non-severe SARS-CoV-2 infection. TCRdb fed the 5' RACE reads into MiXCR, producing one record per CDR3 protein. The repertoire includes approximately 27,000 distinct CDR3 sequences, approximately 4.2% of them detected once, and 9.5% to 13% sits in the top ten. Sequenced material: whole blood. These TCRs come from an adult who was a healthcare worker with PCR-confirmed SARS-CoV-2 infection or an uninfected control (not recorded which).

This clonotype was seen at least ten times. The V gene is TRBV11-2, the J gene TRBJ2-1; 9 nucleotides agree with TRBD1. The CDR3 covers 15 residues. J lost 3 bases, V lost 6 bases, and 6 bases had no gene match. Germline CDR1 SGHAT, CDR2 FQNNGV. CDR3 amino acids: CASRLGQGFYNEQFF. In DNA, the CDR3 is TGTGCCAGCAGACTCGGACAGGGGTTCTACAATGAGCAGTTCTTC.

This clonotype was picked up many times. The J gene is TRBJ2-5, the V gene TRBV10-1; 7 bases align to TRBD1. CDR1 and CDR2 from the germline V gene are WNHNN and SYGVQD (reference sequence). Trimming removed 8 bases from V and 9 bases from J; junction bases left unmatched: 12. The CDR3 runs 13 residues. The CDR3 loop reads CASGDQRQGAQYF. CDR3 in DNA: TGCGCCAGCGGGGATCAGCGGCAGGGGGCCCAGTACTTC.

In this sample, this clonotype turned up a few times. The chain combines TRBV20-1 with TRBJ2-5, with 9 bases matching TRBD2. V lost 6 bases, J lost 7 bases, and 12 bases stayed unmatched. The CDR3 covers 14 residues. Germline loops: CDR1 DFQATT, CDR2 SNEGSKA (reference sequence). The CDR3 coding sequence is TGCAGTGCAGTGGGCGGGAGGGCCTTTGGGACCCAGTACTTC. Encoded protein: CSAVGGRAFGTQYF.

This clonotype was picked up many times. This chain uses TRBV27 with TRBJ2-3; TRBD2 is a possible D gene (6 bases). Germline lookup yields CDR1 MNHEY and CDR2 SMNVEV (reference sequence). The CDR3 runs 13 residues. The ends were cut back, 8 bases at V and 1 base at J, with 10 bases in the middle. CDR3 protein: CASSPSGTDTQYF. CDR3 coding DNA: TGTGCCAGCTCCCCTAGCGGCACAGATACGCAGTATTTT.

This clonotype was seen many times. This chain joins TRBV9 and TRBJ2-4; possibly TRBD1 for D (6 bases). Trimming removed 2 bases at V and 8 bases at J, with 14 bases between. The germline V gene encodes CDR1 SGDLS and CDR2 YYNGEE. The CDR3 is 14 amino acids. CDR3 sequence: CASSVQGNLDIQYF. The CDR3 nucleotides are TGTGCCAGCAGCGTTCAGGGGAATTTGGACATTCAGTACTTC.

This clonotype occurred many times. The chain links TRBV9 to TRBJ2-1; D is possibly TRBD2 (5 bases). The CDR3 contains 15 residues. Germline CDR1 is SGDLS and CDR2 is YYNGEE. The V gene lost 0 bases and the J gene lost 4 bases, with 11 bases spanning the gap. The chain's CDR3 is CASSVAGGLYNEQFF. For the CDR3, the DNA is TGTGCCAGCAGCGTAGCTGGCGGACTTTACAATGAGCAGTTCTTC.

The rearrangement links TRBV5-1 to TRBJ2-3; D is unclear. This CDR3 contains 14 residues. Germline V lookup: CDR1 SGHRS, CDR2 YFSETQ. V was trimmed by 1 base and J by 0 bases, leaving 6 bases between them. CDR3 residues: CASSLSESTDTQYF. The CDR3 coding sequence is TGCGCCAGCAGCTTGTCCGAAAGCACAGATACGCAGTATTTT.

The chain recombines TRBV5-1 with TRBJ2-7; no clear D gene. The CDR3 sequence is 13 residues long. Germline values: CDR1 SGHRS, CDR2 YFSETQ. V was clipped by 4 bases and J by 2 bases, with 10 bases between them. The CDR3 nucleotides are TGCGCCAGCAGCCCTACAGCCGCCTACGAGCAGTACTTC. It translates to CASSPTAAYEQYF.

This clonotype was seen many times. This chain connects TRBV24-1 to TRBJ2-3, with TRBD1 matching over 10 bases. Germline V gives CDR1 KGHDR, CDR2 SFDVKD. This CDR3 comprises 19 residues. Trimming at V came to 5 bases and at J to 0 bases, leaving 13 bases not matched to a gene. CDR3 DNA sequence: TGTGCCACCAGTGCATCTCCGGGGACAGGGGCTACTAGCACAGATACGCAGTATTTT. This gives the protein CATSASPGTGATSTDTQYF.

This clonotype appeared many times. This chain links TRBV12-3 or TRBV12-4 with TRBJ1-4; D may be TRBD1 (5 bases). The V end lost 4 bases, the J end lost 0 bases, and 9 bases lay between the germline ends. The CDR3 consists of 15 residues. The CDR3 DNA reads TGTGCCAGCAGTTCTTGGGACGCAACTAATGAAAAACTGTTTTTT. Translating gives CASSSWDATNEKLFF.